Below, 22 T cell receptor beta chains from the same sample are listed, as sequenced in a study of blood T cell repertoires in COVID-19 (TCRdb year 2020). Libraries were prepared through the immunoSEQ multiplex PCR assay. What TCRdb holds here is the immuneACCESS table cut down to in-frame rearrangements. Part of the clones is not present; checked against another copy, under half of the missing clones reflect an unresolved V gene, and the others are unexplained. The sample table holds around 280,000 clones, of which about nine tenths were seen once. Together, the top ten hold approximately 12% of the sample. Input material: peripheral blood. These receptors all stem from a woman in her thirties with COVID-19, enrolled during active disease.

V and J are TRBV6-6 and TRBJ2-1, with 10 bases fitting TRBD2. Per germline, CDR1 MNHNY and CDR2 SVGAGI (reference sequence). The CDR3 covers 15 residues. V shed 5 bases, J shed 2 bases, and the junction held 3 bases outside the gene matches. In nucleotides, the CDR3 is TGTGCCAGCAGTCCAAGCGGGGGGGCCTACAATGAGCAGTTCTTC. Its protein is CASSPSGGAYNEQFF.

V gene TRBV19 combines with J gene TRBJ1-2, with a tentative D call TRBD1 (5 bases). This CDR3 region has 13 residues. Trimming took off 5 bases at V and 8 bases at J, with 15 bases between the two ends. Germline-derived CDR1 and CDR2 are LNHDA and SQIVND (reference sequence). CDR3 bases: TGTGCCAGTAGTCGGGGGAGGGGAGACGGCTACACCTTC. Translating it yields CASSRGRGDGYTF.

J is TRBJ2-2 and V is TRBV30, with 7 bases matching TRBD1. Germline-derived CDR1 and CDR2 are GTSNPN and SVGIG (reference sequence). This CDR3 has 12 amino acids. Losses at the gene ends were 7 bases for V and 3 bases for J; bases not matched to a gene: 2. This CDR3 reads CAFTGDTGELFF. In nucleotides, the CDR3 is TGTGCCTTCACAGGGGACACCGGGGAGCTGTTTTTT.

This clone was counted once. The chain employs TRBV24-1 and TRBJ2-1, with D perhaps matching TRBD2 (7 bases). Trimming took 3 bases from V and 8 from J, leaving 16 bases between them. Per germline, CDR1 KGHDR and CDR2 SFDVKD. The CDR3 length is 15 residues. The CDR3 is CATSDTAGAGDEQFF. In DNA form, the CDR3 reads TGTGCCACCAGTGATACCGCGGGGGCTGGGGATGAGCAGTTCTTC.

The CDR3 reads CSVEWVDKFF. CDR3 in DNA: TGCAGCGTTGAGTGGGTCGACAAGTTCTTC. The chain couples TRBV29-1 to TRBJ2-1; D remains unclear. The CDR3 sequence is 10 residues long. In germline, CDR1 is SQVTM, CDR2 ANQGSEA. The V and J ends lost 3 bases and 14 bases respectively, with 11 bases between them.

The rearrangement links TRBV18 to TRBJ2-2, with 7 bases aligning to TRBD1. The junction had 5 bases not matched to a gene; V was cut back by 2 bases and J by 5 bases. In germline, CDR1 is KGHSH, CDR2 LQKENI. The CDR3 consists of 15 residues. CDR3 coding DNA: TGTGCCAGCTCACCAGACAGGGTATGGACCGGGGAGCTGTTTTTT. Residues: CASSPDRVWTGELFF.

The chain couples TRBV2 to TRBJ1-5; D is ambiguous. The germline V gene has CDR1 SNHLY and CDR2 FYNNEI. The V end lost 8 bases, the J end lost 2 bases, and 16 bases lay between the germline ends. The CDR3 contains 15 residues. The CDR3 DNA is TGTGCCAGCGGGGTGGAGGGTCTGGGCAATCAGCCCCAGCATTTT. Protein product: CASGVEGLGNQPQHF.

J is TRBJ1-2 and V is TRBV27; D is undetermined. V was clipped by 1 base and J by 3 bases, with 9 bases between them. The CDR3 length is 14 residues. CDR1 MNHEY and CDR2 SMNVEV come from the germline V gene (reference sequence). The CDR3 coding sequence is TGTGCCAGCAGTTTATTTTTGGGAGACTATGGCTACACCTTC. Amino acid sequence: CASSLFLGDYGYTF.

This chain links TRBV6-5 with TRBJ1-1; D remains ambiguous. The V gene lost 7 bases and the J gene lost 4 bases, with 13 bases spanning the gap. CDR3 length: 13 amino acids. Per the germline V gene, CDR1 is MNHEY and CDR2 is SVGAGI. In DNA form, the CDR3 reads TGTGCCAGCATTGTCGGCGGTGGCACTGAAGCTTTCTTT. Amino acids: CASIVGGGTEAFF.

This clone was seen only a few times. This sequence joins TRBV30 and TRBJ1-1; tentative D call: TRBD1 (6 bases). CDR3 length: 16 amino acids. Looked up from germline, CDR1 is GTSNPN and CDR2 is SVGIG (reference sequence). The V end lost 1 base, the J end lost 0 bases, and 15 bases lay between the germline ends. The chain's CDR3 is CAWSEGGSGLNTEAFF. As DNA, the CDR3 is TGTGCCTGGAGTGAGGGGGGGTCGGGCCTGAACACTGAAGCTTTCTTT.

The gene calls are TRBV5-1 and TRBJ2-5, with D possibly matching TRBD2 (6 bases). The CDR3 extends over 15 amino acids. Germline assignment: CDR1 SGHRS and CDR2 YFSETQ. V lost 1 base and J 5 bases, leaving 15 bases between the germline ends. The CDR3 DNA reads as TGCGCCAGCAGCTTGATGGGAGCGGGCCTGGAGACCCAGTACTTC. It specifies CASSLMGAGLETQYF.

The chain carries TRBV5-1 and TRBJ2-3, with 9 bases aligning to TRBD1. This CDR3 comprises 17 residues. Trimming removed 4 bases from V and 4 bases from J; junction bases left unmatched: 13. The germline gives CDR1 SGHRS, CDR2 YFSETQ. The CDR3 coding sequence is TGCGCCAGCAGCATCTCCCGGGACAGGGTTGATTCAGATACGCAGTATTTT. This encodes CASSISRDRVDSDTQYF. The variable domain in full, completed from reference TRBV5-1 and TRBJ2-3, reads KAGVTQTPRYLIKTRGQQVTLSCSPISGHRSVSWYQQTPGQGLQFLFEYFSETQRNKGNFPGRFSGRQFSNSRSEMNVSTLELGDSALYLCASSISRDRVDSDTQYFGPGTRLTVL.

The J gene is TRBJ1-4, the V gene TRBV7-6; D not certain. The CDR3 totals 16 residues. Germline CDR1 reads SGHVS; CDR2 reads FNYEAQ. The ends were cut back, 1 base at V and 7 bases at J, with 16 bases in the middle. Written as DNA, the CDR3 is TGTGCCAGCAGCTTAGGGCGGAAGGCCATCAGTGAAAAACTGTTTTTT. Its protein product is CASSLGRKAISEKLFF.

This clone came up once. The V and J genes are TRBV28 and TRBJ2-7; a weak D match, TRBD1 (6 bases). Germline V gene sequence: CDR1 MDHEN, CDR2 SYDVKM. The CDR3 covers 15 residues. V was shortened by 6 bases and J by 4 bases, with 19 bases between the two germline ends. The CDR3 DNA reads TGTGCCAGCAGAACCGCCTCGACAGGCGGGTACGAGCAGTACTTC. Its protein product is CASRTASTGGYEQYF.

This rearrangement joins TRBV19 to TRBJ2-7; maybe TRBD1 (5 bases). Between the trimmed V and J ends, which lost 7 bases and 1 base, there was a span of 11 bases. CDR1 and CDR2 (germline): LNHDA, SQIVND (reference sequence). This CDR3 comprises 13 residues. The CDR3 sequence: CASKLTESYEQYF. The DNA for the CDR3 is TGTGCCAGTAAGTTGACAGAATCCTACGAGCAGTACTTC.

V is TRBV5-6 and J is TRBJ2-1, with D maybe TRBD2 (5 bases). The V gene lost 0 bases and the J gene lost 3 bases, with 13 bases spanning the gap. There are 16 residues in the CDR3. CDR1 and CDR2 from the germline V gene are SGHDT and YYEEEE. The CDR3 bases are TGTGCCAGCAGCTTGGGCTCCGCGGGTAACTACAATGAGCAGTTCTTC. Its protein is CASSLGSAGNYNEQFF. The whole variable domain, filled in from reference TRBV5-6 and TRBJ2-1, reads DAGVTQSPTHLIKTRGQQVTLRCSPKSGHDTVSWYQQALGQGPQFIFQYYEEEERQRGNFPDRFSGHQFPNYSSELNVNALLLGDSALYLCASSLGSAGNYNEQFFGPGTRLTVL.

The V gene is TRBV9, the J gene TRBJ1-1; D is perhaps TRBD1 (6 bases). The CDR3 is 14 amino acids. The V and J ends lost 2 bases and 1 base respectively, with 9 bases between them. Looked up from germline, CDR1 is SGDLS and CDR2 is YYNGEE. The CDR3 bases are TGTGCCAGCAGCGTCAGGGGATCGAACACTGAAGCTTTCTTT. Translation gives CASSVRGSNTEAFF.

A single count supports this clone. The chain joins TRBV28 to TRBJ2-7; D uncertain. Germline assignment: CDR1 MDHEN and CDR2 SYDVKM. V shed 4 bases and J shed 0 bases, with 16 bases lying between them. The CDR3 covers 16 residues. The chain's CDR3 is CASSSPGLQSSYEQYF. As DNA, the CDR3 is TGTGCCAGCAGTTCCCCCGGGTTGCAGAGCTCCTACGAGCAGTACTTC. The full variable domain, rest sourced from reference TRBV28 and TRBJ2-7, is DVKVTQSSRYLVKRTGEKVFLECVQDMDHENMFWYRQDPGLGLRLIYFSYDVKMKEKGDIPEGYSVSREKKERFSLILESASTNQTSMYLCASSSPGLQSSYEQYFGPGTRLTVT.

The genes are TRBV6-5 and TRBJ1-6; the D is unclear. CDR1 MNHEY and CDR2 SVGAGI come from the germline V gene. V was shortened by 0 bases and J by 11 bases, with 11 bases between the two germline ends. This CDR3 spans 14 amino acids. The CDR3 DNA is TGTGCCAGCAGTTACTCTGCAGGAGGGACACCCCTCCACTTT. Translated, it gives CASSYSAGGTPLHF.

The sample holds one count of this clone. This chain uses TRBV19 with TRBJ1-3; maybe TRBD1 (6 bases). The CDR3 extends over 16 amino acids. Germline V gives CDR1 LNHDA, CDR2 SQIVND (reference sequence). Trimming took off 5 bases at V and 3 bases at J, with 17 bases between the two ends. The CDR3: CASSPYGTRSGNTIYF. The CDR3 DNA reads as TGTGCCAGTAGTCCTTACGGGACACGAAGTGGAAACACCATATATTTT.

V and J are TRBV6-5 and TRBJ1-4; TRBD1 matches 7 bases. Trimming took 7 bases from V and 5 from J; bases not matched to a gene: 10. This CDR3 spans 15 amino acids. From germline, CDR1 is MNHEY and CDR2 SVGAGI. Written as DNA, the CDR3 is TGTGCCAGCACTCGTTTGACAGGGTCGAATGAAAAACTGTTTTTT. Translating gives CASTRLTGSNEKLFF.

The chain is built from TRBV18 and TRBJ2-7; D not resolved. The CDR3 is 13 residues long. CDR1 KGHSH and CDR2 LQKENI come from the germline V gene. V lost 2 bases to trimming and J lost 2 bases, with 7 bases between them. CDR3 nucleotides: TGTGCCAGCTCACCAGGGCCAGCCTACGAGCAGTACTTC. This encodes CASSPGPAYEQYF.